What follows are 15 T cell receptor beta chains derived from one specimen sequenced in a study of Ad26.COV2.S vaccination and SARS-CoV-2 variants. The repertoire was sequenced with immunoSEQ multiplex PCR; TCRdb's copy has only in-frame clones and lacks some. In the table there are around 340,000 clones, around nine tenths of which are singletons. Treatment reported: some 20 received Ad26.COV2.S at low or high dose, single or two shots; 5 received placebo; per-sample allocation not given. Repertoires come from day 63 after the first vaccine or placebo injection. The source material was peripheral blood, sampled in a trial of Ad26.COV2.S vaccine versus placebo. The receptors here all came from a person aged 18-60 years who received the Ad26.COV2.S COVID-19 vaccine or a placebo.

The gene calls are TRBV28 and TRBJ1-2; D unclear. Trimming removed 3 bases from V and 1 base from J, with 9 bases in between. Germline CDR1 and CDR2: MDHEN and SYDVKM. This CDR3 is built from 14 residues. The CDR3 spells CASSFYGSNYGYTF. CDR3 DNA: TGTGCCAGCAGTTTCTACGGGAGTAACTATGGCTACACCTTC.

This clone was observed once. This chain joins TRBV5-1 and TRBJ2-3; TRBD1 matches 9 bases. Germline CDR1 SGHRS, CDR2 YFSETQ. J gave up 3 bases and V 0 bases, and 2 bases lay outside the gene matches. This CDR3 comprises 15 residues. The CDR3 sequence: CASSLDRGHTDTQYF. CDR3 nucleotide sequence: TGCGCCAGCAGCTTGGACAGGGGGCATACAGATACGCAGTATTTT.

The V call is TRBV6-2 or TRBV6-3, the J call TRBJ2-7; the match to TRBD2 covers 10 bases. Looked up from germline, CDR1 is MNHEY and CDR2 is SVGEGT. This CDR3 spans 15 amino acids. Trimming took 5 bases from V and 3 from J; bases not matched to a gene: 7. CDR3 sequence reads: CASSNSGGPSYEQYF. In DNA form, the CDR3 reads TGTGCCAGCAGTAATAGCGGGGGGCCGAGCTACGAGCAGTACTTC.

The chain combines TRBV27 with TRBJ2-7; tentative D call: TRBD1 (7 bases). Trimming cost V 10 bases and J 4 bases, with 17 bases left between them. Per the germline V gene, CDR1 is MNHEY and CDR2 is SMNVEV (reference sequence). The CDR3 has 13 residues. The CDR3 here is CATQGGGEYEQYF. CDR3 sequence (DNA): TGTGCCACCCAGGGGGGCGGGGAGTACGAGCAGTACTTC.

This clone showed up just once. V is TRBV27 and J is TRBJ2-3; 12 nucleotides line up with TRBD2. CDR3 length: 17 amino acids. V shed 3 bases, J shed 3 bases, and the junction held 7 bases outside the gene matches. Germline values: CDR1 MNHEY, CDR2 SMNVEV (reference sequence). The CDR3 loop is CASSFGMTSGSTDTQYF. CDR3 nucleotide sequence: TGTGCCAGCAGTTTTGGTATGACTAGCGGGAGTACAGATACGCAGTATTTT.

The J gene is TRBJ2-1, the V gene TRBV6-4; tentatively, D is TRBD2 (5 bases). Germline values: CDR1 MRHNA, CDR2 SNTAGT. Trimming cost V 2 bases and J 7 bases, with 9 bases left between them. The CDR3 is 13 amino acids. The CDR3 bases are TGTGCCAGCAGTGACGCCCCGGGGAATGAGCAGTTCTTC. This translates into CASSDAPGNEQFF.

V is TRBV23-1 and J is TRBJ1-5, with 7 bases that match TRBD1. Being an ORF, TRBV23-1 has a function that is uncertain. The CDR3 has 14 amino acids. Losses at the gene ends were 8 bases for V and 4 bases for J; bases not matched to a gene: 8. Here the CDR3 reads CASEPGQPNQPQHF. DNA of the CDR3: TGCGCCAGCGAGCCGGGACAGCCTAATCAGCCCCAGCATTTT.

This clone has a handful of counts. The rearrangement uses TRBV5-1 and TRBJ2-7; D gene uncertain. V was clipped by 4 bases and J by 3 bases, with 17 bases between them. There are 15 residues in the CDR3. Per germline, CDR1 SGHRS and CDR2 YFSETQ. CDR3 protein: CASSLGGTTRYEQYF. The CDR3 DNA sequence: TGCGCCAGCAGCCTCGGCGGCACCACTCGCTACGAGCAGTACTTC.

V is TRBV7-9 and J is TRBJ2-7; 10 positions match TRBD2. The CDR3 spans 15 residues. V lost 3 bases, J lost 3 bases, and 5 bases stayed unmatched. Germline CDR1 is SEHNR and CDR2 is FQNEAQ (reference sequence). CDR3 region: CASSFGLADNYEQYF. CDR3 DNA: TGTGCCAGCAGCTTCGGACTAGCGGACAACTACGAGCAGTACTTC.

This chain joins TRBV7-9 and TRBJ1-2, with D perhaps TRBD1 (5 bases). The V gene lost 1 base and the J gene lost 9 bases, with 18 bases spanning the gap. Per germline, CDR1 SEHNR and CDR2 FQNEAQ (reference sequence). The CDR3 is 15 amino acids. CDR3 loop: CASSLDRGAGISYTF. The CDR3 region has the DNA TGTGCCAGCAGCTTAGATAGAGGGGCCGGGATAAGCTACACCTTC.

The chain links TRBV4-2 to TRBJ1-2, with D uncertain. Germline V gives CDR1 LGHNA, CDR2 YNFKEQ. The length of the CDR3 is 13 residues. V was pared by 0 bases and J by 8 bases, with 10 bases between. The CDR3, as DNA: TGTGCCAGCAGCCAAGATTGGCAGGACGGCTACACCTTC. As protein: CASSQDWQDGYTF.

V is TRBV7-2 and J is TRBJ2-7; D is ambiguous. Looked up from germline, CDR1 is SGHTA and CDR2 is FQGNSA. V lost 5 bases and J lost 3, with 23 bases in between. The CDR3 has 17 amino acids. The DNA of the CDR3 is TGTGCCAGCAGCGCCCCCGTTAGGGAAGGGCCCTACTACGAGCAGTACTTC. It codes for CASSAPVREGPYYEQYF.

V and J are TRBV27 and TRBJ2-1, with 12 bases matching TRBD2. With 4 bases clipped from V and 6 bases from J, the junction kept 4 bases outside the gene matches. CDR1 and CDR2 from the germline V gene are MNHEY and SMNVEV (reference sequence). The CDR3 totals 15 residues. CDR3 DNA sequence: TGTGCCAGCAGTTCCAGACTAGCGGGAGCCAATGAGCAGTTCTTC. Translated, it gives CASSSRLAGANEQFF.

V gene TRBV10-3 combines with J gene TRBJ2-5, with 9 bases identical to TRBD1. Germline V lookup: CDR1 ENHRY, CDR2 SYGVKD. This CDR3 spans 15 amino acids. V dropped 2 bases and J dropped 5; count of bases not matched to a gene: 6. Here the CDR3 reads CAISEEGQGMETQYF. The CDR3 coding sequence is TGTGCCATCAGTGAGGAGGGACAGGGTATGGAGACCCAGTACTTC.

This chain connects TRBV7-2 to TRBJ2-7, with TRBD1 matching over 12 bases. The CDR3 is 19 amino acids. CDR1 is SGHTA and CDR2 is FQGNSA in the germline V gene. After removal of 5 bases from V and 2 bases from J, the junction contained 16 bases not matched to a gene. CDR3 protein: CASSPGPGQGAGGTYEQYF. Written as DNA, the CDR3 is TGTGCCAGCAGCCCGGGCCCGGGACAGGGGGCTGGCGGGACCTACGAGCAGTACTTC.